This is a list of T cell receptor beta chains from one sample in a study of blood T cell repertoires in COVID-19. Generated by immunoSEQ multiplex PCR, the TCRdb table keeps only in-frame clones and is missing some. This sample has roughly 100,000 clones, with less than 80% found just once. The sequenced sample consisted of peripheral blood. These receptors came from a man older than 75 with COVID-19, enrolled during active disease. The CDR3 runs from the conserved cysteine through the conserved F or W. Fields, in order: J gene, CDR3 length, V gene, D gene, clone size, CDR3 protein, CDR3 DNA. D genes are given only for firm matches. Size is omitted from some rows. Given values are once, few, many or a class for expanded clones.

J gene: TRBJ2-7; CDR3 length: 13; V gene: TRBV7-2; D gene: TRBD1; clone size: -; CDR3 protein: CASSSDTGGEQYF; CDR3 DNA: TGTGCCAGCAGCTCCGACACAGGGGGCGAGCAGTACTTC
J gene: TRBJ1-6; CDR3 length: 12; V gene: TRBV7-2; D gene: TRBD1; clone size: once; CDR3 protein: CASSPDRRPLHF; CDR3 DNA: TGTGCCAGCAGCCCGGACAGGCGGCCCCTCCACTTT
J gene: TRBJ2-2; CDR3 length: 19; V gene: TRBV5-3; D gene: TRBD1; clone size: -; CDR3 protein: CARSLGTGRDDMNTGELFF; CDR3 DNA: TGTGCCAGAAGCTTGGGGACAGGGCGGGACGACATGAACACCGGGGAGCTGTTTTTT
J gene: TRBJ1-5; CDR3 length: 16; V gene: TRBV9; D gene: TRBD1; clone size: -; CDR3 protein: CASSQGTADSNQPQHF; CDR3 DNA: TGTGCCAGCAGCCAGGGGACAGCAGATAGCAATCAGCCCCAGCATTTT
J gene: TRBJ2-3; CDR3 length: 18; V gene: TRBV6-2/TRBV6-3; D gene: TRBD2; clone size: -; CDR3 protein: CASSYFGLAGGFTDTQYF; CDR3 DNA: TGTGCCAGCAGTTACTTTGGACTAGCGGGAGGGTTCACAGATACGCAGTATTTT
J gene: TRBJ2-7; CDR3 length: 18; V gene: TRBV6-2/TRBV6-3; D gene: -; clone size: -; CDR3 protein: CASSYSLAGGNTDYEQYF; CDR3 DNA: TGTGCCAGCAGTTACTCTTTGGCAGGGGGGAATACCGACTACGAGCAGTACTTC
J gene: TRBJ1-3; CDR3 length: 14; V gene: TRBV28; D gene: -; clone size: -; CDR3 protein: CASRQGLGGNTIYF; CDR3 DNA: TGTGCCAGCAGACAGGGTTTAGGTGGAAACACCATATATTTT
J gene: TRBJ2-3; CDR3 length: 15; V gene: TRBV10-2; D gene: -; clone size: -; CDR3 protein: CASSESRTSTDTQYF; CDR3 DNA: TGCGCCAGCAGTGAGTCGAGAACTAGCACAGATACGCAGTATTTT
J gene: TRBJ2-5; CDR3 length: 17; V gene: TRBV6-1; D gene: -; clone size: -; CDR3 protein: CASSEALGEANQETQYF; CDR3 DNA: TGTGCCAGCAGTGAAGCCTTGGGGGAGGCGAACCAAGAGACCCAGTACTTC
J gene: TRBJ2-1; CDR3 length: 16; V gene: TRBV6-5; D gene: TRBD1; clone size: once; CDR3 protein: CASSYSFQGANNEQFF; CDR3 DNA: TGTGCCAGCAGTTACTCGTTCCAGGGGGCTAACAATGAGCAGTTCTTC
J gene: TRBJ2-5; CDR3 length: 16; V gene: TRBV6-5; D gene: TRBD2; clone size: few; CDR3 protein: CASSYFPSGTGETQYF; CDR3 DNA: TGTGCCAGCAGTTACTTTCCTAGCGGGACGGGTGAGACCCAGTACTTC
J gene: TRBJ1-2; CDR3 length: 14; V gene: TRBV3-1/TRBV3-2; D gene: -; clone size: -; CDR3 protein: CASSLTHNNYGYTF; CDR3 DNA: TGTGCCAGCAGCCTGACACATAACAACTATGGCTACACCTTC
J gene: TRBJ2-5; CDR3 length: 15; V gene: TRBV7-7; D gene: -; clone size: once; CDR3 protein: CASSLGRGEQETQYF; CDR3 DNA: TGTGCTAGCAGCTTAGGCAGGGGTGAGCAAGAGACCCAGTACTTC
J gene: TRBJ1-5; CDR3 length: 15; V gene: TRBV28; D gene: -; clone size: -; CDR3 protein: CASSLRAGVGQPQHF; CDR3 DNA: TGTGCCAGCAGTTTAAGGGCAGGGGTTGGTCAGCCCCAGCATTTT
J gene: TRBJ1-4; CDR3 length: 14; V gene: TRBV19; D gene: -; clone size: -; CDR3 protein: CASKGLATNEKLFF; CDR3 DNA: TGTGCCAGTAAAGGACTTGCAACTAATGAAAAACTGTTTTTT
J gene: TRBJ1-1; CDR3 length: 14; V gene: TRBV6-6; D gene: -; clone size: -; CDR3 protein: CASSAWGGNTEAFF; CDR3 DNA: TGTGCCAGCAGTGCATGGGGGGGAAACACTGAAGCTTTCTTT
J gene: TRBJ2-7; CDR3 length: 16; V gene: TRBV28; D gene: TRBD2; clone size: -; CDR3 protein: CASSLRRGSGTLEQYF; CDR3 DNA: TGTGCCAGCAGTTTAAGACGAGGTAGCGGGACCCTCGAGCAGTACTTC
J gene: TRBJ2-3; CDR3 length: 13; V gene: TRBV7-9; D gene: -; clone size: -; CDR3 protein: CASSLAGVDTQYF; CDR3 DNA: TGTGCCAGCAGCTTAGCGGGAGTAGATACGCAGTATTTT
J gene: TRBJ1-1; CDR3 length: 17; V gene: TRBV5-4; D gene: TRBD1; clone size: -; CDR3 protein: CASSLGTGGASRTEAFF; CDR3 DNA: TGTGCCAGCAGCTTGGGGACAGGGGGCGCGTCAAGAACTGAAGCTTTCTTT
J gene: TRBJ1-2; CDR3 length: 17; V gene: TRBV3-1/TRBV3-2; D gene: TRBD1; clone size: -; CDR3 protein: CASSQAEGGQRFYGYTF; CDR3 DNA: TGTGCCAGCAGCCAAGCGGAAGGGGGCCAGAGGTTTTACGGCTACACCTTC
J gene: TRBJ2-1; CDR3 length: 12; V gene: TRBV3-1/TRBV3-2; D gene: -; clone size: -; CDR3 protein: CASSSLGGEQFF; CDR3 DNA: TGTGCCAGCAGCTCGTTGGGGGGTGAGCAGTTCTTC
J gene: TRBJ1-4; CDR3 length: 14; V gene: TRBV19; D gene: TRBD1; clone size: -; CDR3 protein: CASRRQGLGEKLFF; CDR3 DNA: TGTGCCAGCAGAAGACAGGGGTTAGGGGAAAAACTGTTTTTT
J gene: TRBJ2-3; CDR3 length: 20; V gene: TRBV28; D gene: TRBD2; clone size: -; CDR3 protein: CASSVPGLAGERESTDTQYF; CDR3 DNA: TGTGCCAGCAGTGTACCGGGACTAGCGGGAGAACGAGAGAGTACAGATACGCAGTATTTT
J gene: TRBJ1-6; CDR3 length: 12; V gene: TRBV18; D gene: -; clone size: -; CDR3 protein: CASSLSDSPLHF; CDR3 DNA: TGTGCCAGCTCACTATCGGATTCACCCCTCCACTTT
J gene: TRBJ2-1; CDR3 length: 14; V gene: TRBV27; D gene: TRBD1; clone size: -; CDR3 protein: CASSSGWWTGEQFF; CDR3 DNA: TGTGCCAGCAGTTCCGGCTGGTGGACAGGAGAGCAGTTCTTC
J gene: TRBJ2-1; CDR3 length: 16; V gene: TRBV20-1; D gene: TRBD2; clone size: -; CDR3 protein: CSASLRAGGSNNEQFF; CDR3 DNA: TGCAGTGCTAGTCTCCGAGCGGGAGGGAGTAACAATGAGCAGTTCTTC
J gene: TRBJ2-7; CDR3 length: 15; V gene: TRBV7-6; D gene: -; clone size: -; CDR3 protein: CASRNSGLLSEEQYF; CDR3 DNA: TGTGCCAGCAGAAATAGCGGCCTCTTATCTGAGGAGCAGTACTTC
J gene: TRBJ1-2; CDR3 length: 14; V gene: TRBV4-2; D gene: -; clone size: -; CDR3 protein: CASSDIGADYGYTF; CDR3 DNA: TGTGCCAGCAGTGACATAGGAGCGGACTATGGCTACACCTTC
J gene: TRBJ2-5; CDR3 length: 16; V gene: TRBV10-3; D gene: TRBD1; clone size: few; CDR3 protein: CATDRGQVLVGETQYF; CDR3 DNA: TGTGCCACTGACCGGGGACAGGTTTTAGTAGGAGAGACCCAGTACTTC
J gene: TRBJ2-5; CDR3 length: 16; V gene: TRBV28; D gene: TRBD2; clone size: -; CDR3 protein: CASRGVAGGLWETQYF; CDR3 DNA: TGTGCCAGCAGGGGGGTAGCGGGAGGGCTGTGGGAGACCCAGTACTTC
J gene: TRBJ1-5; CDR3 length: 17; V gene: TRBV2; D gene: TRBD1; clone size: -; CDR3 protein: CASSPQGGGYSNQPQHF; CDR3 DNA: TGTGCCAGCAGTCCACAGGGGGGGGGTTATAGCAATCAGCCCCAGCATTTT
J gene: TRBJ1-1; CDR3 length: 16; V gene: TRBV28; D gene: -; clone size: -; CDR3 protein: CASRGGGVSGWYEAFF; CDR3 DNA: TGTGCCAGCAGGGGCGGAGGGGTCTCCGGGTGGTATGAAGCTTTCTTT
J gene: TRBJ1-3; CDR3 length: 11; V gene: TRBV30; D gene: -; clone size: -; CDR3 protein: CAWSMGYTIYF; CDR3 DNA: TGTGCCTGGAGTATGGGCTACACCATATATTTT
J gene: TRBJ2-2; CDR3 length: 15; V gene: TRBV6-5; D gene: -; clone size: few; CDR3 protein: CASSYRLANTGELFF; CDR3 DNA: TGTGCCAGCAGTTATCGGCTAGCAAACACCGGGGAGCTGTTTTTT
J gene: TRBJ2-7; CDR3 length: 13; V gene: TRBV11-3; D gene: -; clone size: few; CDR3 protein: CASSLATGHEQYF; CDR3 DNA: TGTGCCAGCAGCTTAGCTACAGGGCACGAGCAGTACTTC
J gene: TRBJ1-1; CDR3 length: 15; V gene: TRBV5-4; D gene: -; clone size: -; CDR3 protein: CASSLDALMNTEAFF; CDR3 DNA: TGTGCCAGCAGCTTGGATGCGTTAATGAACACTGAAGCTTTCTTT
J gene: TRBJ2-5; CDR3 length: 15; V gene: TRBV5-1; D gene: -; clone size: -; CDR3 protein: CASSQISGQGETQYF; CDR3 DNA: TGCGCCAGCAGTCAGATTAGCGGACAAGGGGAGACCCAGTACTTC
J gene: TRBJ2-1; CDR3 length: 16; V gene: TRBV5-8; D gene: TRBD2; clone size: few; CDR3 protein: CASSSFSGRAWNEQFF; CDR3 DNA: TGTGCCAGCAGCTCGTTCAGCGGGAGGGCATGGAATGAGCAGTTCTTC
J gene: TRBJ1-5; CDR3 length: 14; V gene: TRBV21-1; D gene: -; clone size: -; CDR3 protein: CASSRFSSNQPQHF; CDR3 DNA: TGTGCCAGCAGCCGGTTTTCTAGCAATCAGCCCCAGCATTTT
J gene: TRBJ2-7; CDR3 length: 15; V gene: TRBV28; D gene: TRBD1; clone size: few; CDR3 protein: CASSLGTGVSYEQYF; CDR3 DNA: TGTGCCAGCAGCCTTGGGACAGGGGTTTCCTACGAGCAGTACTTC
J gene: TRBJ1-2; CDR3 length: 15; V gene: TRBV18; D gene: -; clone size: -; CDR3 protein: CASSPADYSPGGYTF; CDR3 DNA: TGTGCCAGCTCACCAGCGGACTATTCCCCTGGAGGCTACACCTTC
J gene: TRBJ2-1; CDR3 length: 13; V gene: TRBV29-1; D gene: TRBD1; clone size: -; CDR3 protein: CSVGTGGYNEQFF; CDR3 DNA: TGCAGCGTCGGGACAGGGGGCTACAATGAGCAGTTCTTC
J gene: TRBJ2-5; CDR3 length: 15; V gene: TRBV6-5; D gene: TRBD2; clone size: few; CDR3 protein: CASSQGLAGQETQYF; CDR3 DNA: TGTGCCAGCAGTCAGGGACTAGCGGGGCAAGAGACCCAGTACTTC
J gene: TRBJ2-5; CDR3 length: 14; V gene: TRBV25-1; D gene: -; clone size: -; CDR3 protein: CASSERTSQETQYF; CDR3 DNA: TGTGCCAGCAGTGAACGTACTAGCCAAGAGACCCAGTACTTC
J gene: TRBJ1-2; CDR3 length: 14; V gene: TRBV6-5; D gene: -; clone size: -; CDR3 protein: CASSYGELNYGYTF; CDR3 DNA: TGTGCCAGCAGTTACGGGGAGCTTAACTATGGCTACACCTTC
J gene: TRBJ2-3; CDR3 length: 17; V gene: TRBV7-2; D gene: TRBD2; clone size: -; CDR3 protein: CASSPGSGSRGPDTQYF; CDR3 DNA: TGTGCCAGCAGCCCCGGTAGCGGGAGCCGGGGCCCAGATACGCAGTATTTT